Described below is a single T cell receptor beta chain sequence and its context. The CDR3 is 14 amino acids. The ends were cut back, 8 bases at V and 0 bases at J, with 14 bases in the middle. Looked up from germline, CDR1 is MDHEN and CDR2 is SYDVKM. Original data processing: Researchers report that nucleated cell counts were estimated from reference gene primer amplification. Only in-frame clones appear in the TCRdb table, and some are missing; sequencing was by immunoSEQ multiplex PCR. Clonal size and the V and J genes are those of that table, whereas D and trimming came from the DNA. The sample has around 100,000 clones; 80% to 90% are singletons. The source of the sample is a study of blood T cell repertoires in COVID-19. Study as a whole: Acute and convalescent COVID-19 samples came from the United States, Italy and Spain. The analysed material was cDNA or gDNA that came from T cells, B-cell-depleted T cells, or PBMCs.

This chain joins TRBV28 and TRBJ2-7; maybe TRBD1 (6 bases). The material sequenced was peripheral blood. The origin of this receptor is an older man with acute or convalescent COVID-19. CDR3 in amino acids: CASGSQGTSYEQYF. The CDR3 nucleotides read TGTGCCAGCGGCTCTCAGGGGACCTCCTACGAGCAGTACTTC.